The 7 T cell receptor beta chains below come from one sample, sequenced in a study of technical replicates of blood from a few donors. Here immunoSEQ multiplex PCR was the method, and the copy in TCRdb shows in-frame clones only, minus some. The repertoire consists of fewer than 60,000 clones, with about 95% occurring once and the leading ten covering approximately 3.4%. Sequencing used PBMCs. The receptors derive from a human donor in good health. Some clones in this sample may be carry-over from other donors' samples.

V gene TRBV11-2 combines with J gene TRBJ2-7; 8 bases align to TRBD1. Germline assignment: CDR1 SGHAT and CDR2 FQNNGV. V dropped 4 bases and J dropped 3; count of bases not matched to a gene: 5. This CDR3 region has 14 residues. CDR3 nucleotides: TGTGCCAGCAGCTCCGGGACAGGCTTCTACGAGCAGTACTTC. This codes for CASSSGTGFYEQYF.

The chain couples TRBV4-3 to TRBJ2-1; weak D call: TRBD2 (6 bases). With 1 base removed from V and 10 bases from J, the gap between germline ends came to 23 bases. The CDR3 is made up of 17 amino acids. Germline assignment: CDR1 LGHNA and CDR2 YSLEER. The DNA for the CDR3 is TGCGCCAGCAGCCAAGTAATAGCGGTCAGGGTAGTAGGCGAGCAGTTCTTC. This translates into CASSQVIAVRVVGEQFF.

The chain uses TRBV5-6 and TRBJ2-2; D is perhaps TRBD2 (5 bases). The CDR3 length is 15 residues. Germline V gives CDR1 SGHDT, CDR2 YYEEEE. Trimming removed 2 bases at V and 1 base at J, with 9 bases between. CDR3 DNA: TGTGCCAGCAGCTTCCAGCGGATGAACACCGGGGAGCTGTTTTTT. It specifies CASSFQRMNTGELFF.

The CDR3 reads CASSRGAGARGYTF. The DNA of the CDR3 is TGTGCCAGCAGCCGTGGGGCAGGGGCTCGTGGCTACACCTTC. The chain couples TRBV5-6 to TRBJ1-2; D may be TRBD1 (6 bases). The CDR3 has 14 residues. V was clipped by 4 bases and J by 7 bases, with 17 bases between them. Looked up from germline, CDR1 is SGHDT and CDR2 is YYEEEE.

The chain employs TRBV30 and TRBJ2-2; 7 bases line up with TRBD1. Germline values: CDR1 GTSNPN, CDR2 SVGIG (reference sequence). J gave up 1 base and V 1 base, and 0 bases lay outside the gene matches. This CDR3 spans 14 amino acids. The DNA of the CDR3 is TGTGCCTGGAGTGGGACAGGGAACACCGGGGAGCTGTTTTTT. This encodes CAWSGTGNTGELFF. The full variable domain, completed using reference TRBV30 and TRBJ2-2, is SQTIHQWPATLVQPVGSPLSLECTVEGTSNPNLYWYRQAAGRGLQLLFYSVGIGQISSEVPQNLSASRPQDRQFILSSKKLLLSDSGFYLCAWSGTGNTGELFFGEGSRLTVL.

This clone was recorded once. The chain links TRBV5-1 to TRBJ1-2, with TRBD1 matching over 7 bases. With V trimmed by 7 bases and J by 4 bases, 34 bases remained unmatched. Germline CDR1 and CDR2: SGHRS and YFSETQ. CDR3 length: 22 residues. The CDR3 sequence is CASPVILASSLAGQAPGYGYTF. The CDR3 DNA is TGCGCCAGCCCGGTAATCCTGGCCAGCAGCTTGGCCGGACAGGCCCCCGGCTATGGCTACACCTTC. Variable domain in full (rest from reference TRBV5-1 and TRBJ1-2): KAGVTQTPRYLIKTRGQQVTLSCSPISGHRSVSWYQQTPGQGLQFLFEYFSETQRNKGNFPGRFSGRQFSNSRSEMNVSTLELGDSALYLCASPVILASSLAGQAPGYGYTFGSGTRLTVV.

The chain recombines TRBV2 with TRBJ2-2, with 9 bases that match TRBD2. Trimming cost V 2 bases and J 7 bases; bases outside gene matches: 8. The germline CDR1 and CDR2 sequences are SNHLY and FYNNEI. The length of the CDR3 is 16 residues. In nucleotides, the CDR3 is TGTGCCAGCAGTGAAATGGTTAGCGGGGGTGGCGGGGAGCTGTTTTTT. Its translation is CASSEMVSGGGGELFF.